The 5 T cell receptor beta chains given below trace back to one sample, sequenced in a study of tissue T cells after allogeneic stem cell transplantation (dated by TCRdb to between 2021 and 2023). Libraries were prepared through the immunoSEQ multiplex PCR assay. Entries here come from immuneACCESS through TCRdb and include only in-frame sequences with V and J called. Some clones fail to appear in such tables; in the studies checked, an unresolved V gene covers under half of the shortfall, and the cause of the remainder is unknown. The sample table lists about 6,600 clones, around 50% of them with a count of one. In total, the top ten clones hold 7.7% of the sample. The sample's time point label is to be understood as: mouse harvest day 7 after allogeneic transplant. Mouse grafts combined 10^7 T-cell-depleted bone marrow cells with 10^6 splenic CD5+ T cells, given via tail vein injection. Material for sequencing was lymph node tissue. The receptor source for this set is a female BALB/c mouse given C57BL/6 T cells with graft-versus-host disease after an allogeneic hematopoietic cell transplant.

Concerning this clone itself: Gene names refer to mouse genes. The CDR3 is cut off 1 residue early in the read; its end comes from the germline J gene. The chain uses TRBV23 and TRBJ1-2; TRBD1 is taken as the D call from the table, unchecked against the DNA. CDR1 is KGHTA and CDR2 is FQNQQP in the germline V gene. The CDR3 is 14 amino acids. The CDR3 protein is CSSSRQGANSDYTF. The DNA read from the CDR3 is TGCTCCAGCAGCCGACAGGGGGCAAACTCCGACTACACC.

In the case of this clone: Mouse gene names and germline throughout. The DNA read from the CDR3 is TGTGCCAGCAGTCTGGGGGCCAACCAAGACACCCAGTAC. It codes for CASSLGANQDTQY. The full CDR3 reads CASSLGANQDTQYF. The chain joins TRBV26 to TRBJ2-5; D possibly uses TRBD1 or TRBD2 (5 bases each). The DNA ends 1 residue before the CDR3 does, and the rest of the CDR3 is filled in from the germline J gene. Per germline, CDR1 KGHPV and CDR2 FQNQEV (reference sequence). V lost 2 bases and J lost 0, with 6 bases in between. This CDR3 comprises 14 residues.

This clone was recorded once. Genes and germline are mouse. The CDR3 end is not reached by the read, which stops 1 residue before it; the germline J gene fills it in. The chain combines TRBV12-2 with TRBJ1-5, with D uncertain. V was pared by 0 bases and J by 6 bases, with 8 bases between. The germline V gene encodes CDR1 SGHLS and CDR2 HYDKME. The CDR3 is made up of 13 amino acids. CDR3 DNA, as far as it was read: TGTGCCAGCTCTCTCGACCCCATCCAGGCTCCGCTT. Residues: CASSLDPIQAPL. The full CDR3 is CASSLDPIQAPLF.

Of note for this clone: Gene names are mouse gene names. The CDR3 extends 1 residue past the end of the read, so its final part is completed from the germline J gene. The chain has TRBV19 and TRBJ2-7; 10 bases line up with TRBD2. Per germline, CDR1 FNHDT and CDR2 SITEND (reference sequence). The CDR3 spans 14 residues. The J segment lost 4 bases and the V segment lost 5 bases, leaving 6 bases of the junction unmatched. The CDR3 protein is CASSPRTGGYEQYF. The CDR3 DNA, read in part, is TGTGCCAGCAGCCCTCGGACTGGGGGATATGAACAGTAC.

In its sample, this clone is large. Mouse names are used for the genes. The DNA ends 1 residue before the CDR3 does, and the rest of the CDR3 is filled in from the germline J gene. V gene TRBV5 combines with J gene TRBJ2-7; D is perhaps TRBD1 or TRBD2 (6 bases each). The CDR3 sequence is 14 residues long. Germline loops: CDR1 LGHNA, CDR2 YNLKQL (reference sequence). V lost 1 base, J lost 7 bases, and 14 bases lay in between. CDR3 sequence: CASSQAGGAREQYF. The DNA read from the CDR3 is TGTGCCAGCAGCCAAGCCGGGGGCGCGAGGGAACAGTAC.